This T cell receptor (beta chain) was recovered during a study of blood T cell repertoires in COVID-19. The ends lost 5 bases at V and 5 bases at J; junction bases unmatched: 9. The CDR3 length is 14 residues. As originally analysed: The authors estimated nucleated cell counts from reference gene primer amplification. This table comes from immunoSEQ multiplex PCR, and its TCRdb copy is limited to in-frame clones, with some not included. The V and J calls and clone size were taken over from that table, and D and trimming were inferred from the DNA. Found here are approximately 230,000 clones, roughly 84% of them singletons; the top ten hold roughly 2%.

The V call is TRBV5-3, the J call TRBJ1-2, with 7 bases aligning to TRBD1. TRBV5-3 qualifies as an ORF whose function is uncertain. This receptor was taken from a woman in her thirties or forties who had recovered from COVID-19. Specimen: peripheral blood. The CDR3 DNA sequence: TGTGCCAGAAGTTCCCGACAGGGAAATTATGGCTACACCTTC. Its translation is CARSSRQGNYGYTF.